The rows below give T cell receptor beta chains drawn from one sample of a study of beta chain features in type 1 diabetes. The table came from immunoSEQ multiplex PCR; TCRdb's copy has only in-frame clones and leaves some out. The sample gives 300,000 or so clones, roughly an eighth of which show up once; roughly 0.018% is in the top ten. Sequencing used naive CD4+ T cells from blood. Source of these receptors: a man aged 25-45 years with type 1 diabetes. CDR3s include the opening cysteine and the closing phenylalanine or tryptophan. The D gene is left open where the match is weak. Rows give clone size only sometimes, using once, few, many, or a class for an expanded clone.

V gene	J gene	D gene	clone size	CDR3 DNA	CDR3 protein
TRBV11-2	TRBJ1-1	TRBD1	.	TGTGCCAGCAGCTCCAACAGGGGGAGCAGAACTGAAGCTTTCTTT	CASSSNRGSRTEAFF
TRBV18	TRBJ1-1	TRBD1	.	TGTGCCAGCTCACGACAGGGTCCGAACACTGAAGCTTTCTTT	CASSRQGPNTEAFF
TRBV5-1	TRBJ2-3	.	.	TGCGCCAGCAGCTTGTCACTGGGCGCAGATACGCAGTATTTT	CASSLSLGADTQYF
TRBV11-2	TRBJ1-1	.	.	TGTGCCAGCAGCTTAGCGCGGAACACTGAAGCTTTCTTT	CASSLARNTEAFF
TRBV4-3	TRBJ1-2	TRBD1	few	TGCGCCAGCAGCCAACAGGACAGGGGGCAGAGTGGCTACACCTTC	CASSQQDRGQSGYTF
TRBV5-1	TRBJ2-3	TRBD2	.	TGCGCCAGCAGCCACGCCGGGACTAGTGATACAGATACGCAGTATTTT	CASSHAGTSDTDTQYF
TRBV30	TRBJ1-1	.	.	TGTGCCTGGAGTAAAGAGGGGAACACTGAAGCTTTCTTT	CAWSKEGNTEAFF
TRBV5-1	TRBJ2-1	.	.	TGCGCCAGCAGCCCTGAGGGGGAGCGCCATTACAATGAGCAGTTCTTC	CASSPEGERHYNEQFF
TRBV28	TRBJ2-7	TRBD1	few	TGTGCCAGCAGTGGGACAGGATGGGCCTCCTACGAGCAGTACTTC	CASSGTGWASYEQYF
TRBV6-5	TRBJ2-5	TRBD1	.	TGTGCCAGCAGTACCACAGGGGGCTTGGAGACCCAGTACTTC	CASSTTGGLETQYF
TRBV6-5	TRBJ2-7	.	.	TGTGCCAGCAGTTACTCAGCGCTTGATGCCTCCTACGAGCAGTACTTC	CASSYSALDASYEQYF
TRBV10-3	TRBJ1-1	.	few	TGTGCCTCCCGGGGGATCACTGAAGCTTTCTTT	CASRGITEAFF
TRBV5-1	TRBJ2-7	TRBD2	.	TGCGCCAGCAGCTTATCATTCCCGGGGGGGAGCTCCTACGAGCAGTACTTC	CASSLSFPGGSSYEQYF
TRBV25-1	TRBJ2-5	TRBD2	.	TGTGCCAGCAGTGACCCGGGAGGACAAGAGACCCAGTACTTC	CASSDPGGQETQYF
TRBV6-5	TRBJ2-7	TRBD1	.	TGTGCCAGCAGTCGAGGGACAGGGGCGGTCGAGCAGTACTTC	CASSRGTGAVEQYF
TRBV19	TRBJ2-1	.	few	TGTGCCAGTAGCGAGGATCCTTCCTACAATGAGCAGTTCTTC	CASSEDPSYNEQFF
TRBV28	TRBJ2-7	.	.	TGTGCCAGCAGCCAGGTTACCTACGAGCAGTACTTC	CASSQVTYEQYF
TRBV9	TRBJ2-7	TRBD2	few	TGTGCCAGCAGCGTAGGCGGGAGTTGGAGCGAGCAGTACTTC	CASSVGGSWSEQYF
TRBV28	TRBJ2-5	TRBD1	.	TGTGCCAGCAGTTTACCCGGGACAGGGCAAGAGACCCAGTACTTC	CASSLPGTGQETQYF
TRBV18	TRBJ1-1	.	.	TGTGCCAGCTCACCATCCCTCGGAGGAGGGTACACTGAAGCTTTCTTT	CASSPSLGGGYTEAFF
TRBV19	TRBJ1-5	.	few	TGTGCCAGTAGTATTCCGGGATTCAATCAGCCCCAGCATTTT	CASSIPGFNQPQHF
TRBV2	TRBJ1-3	.	.	TGTGCCAGCAGTGAGTCAGGGGCAAACACCATATATTTT	CASSESGANTIYF
TRBV28	TRBJ2-7	TRBD2	few	TGTGCCAGCAGTTTATTGAAGGCGGGACTAGCGGTTGCCGAGCAGTACTTC	CASSLLKAGLAVAEQYF
TRBV14	TRBJ1-1	.	few	TGTGCCAGCAGCCACTTGGGACAGAACACTGAAGCTTTCTTT	CASSHLGQNTEAFF
TRBV4-3	TRBJ2-2	TRBD1	few	TGCGCCAGCAGCCAAGCTGACAGGGACACCGGGGAGCTGTTTTTT	CASSQADRDTGELFF
TRBV29-1	TRBJ2-1	TRBD1	few	TGCAGCGTTGGGACAGGGTCCTACAATGAGCAGTTCTTC	CSVGTGSYNEQFF
TRBV7-9	TRBJ2-3	TRBD2	.	TGTGCCAGCAGCGCTAGGTTGACTAGCGGAAGCACAGATACGCAGTATTTT	CASSARLTSGSTDTQYF
TRBV29-1	TRBJ2-1	.	few	TGCAGCGTTCAGGGGAATTCCTACAATGAGCAGTTCTTC	CSVQGNSYNEQFF
TRBV30	TRBJ1-5	TRBD1	.	TGTGCCTGGAGTCCCCGATTACAGGGGGCGAATCAGCCCCAGCATTTT	CAWSPRLQGANQPQHF
TRBV7-8	TRBJ1-1	TRBD1	few	TGTGCCAGCAGCTTAGGTGACAGGGGGAACACTGAAGCTTTCTTT	CASSLGDRGNTEAFF
TRBV6-5	TRBJ2-1	TRBD2	few	TGTGCCAGCAGTTACCGGGGCGGGAGTGGCAATGAGCAGTTCTTC	CASSYRGGSGNEQFF
TRBV7-9	TRBJ2-1	.	.	TGTGCCAGCAGCTTAGAGTCGTCGAACATAGCCGTTCGAAACAATGAGCAGTTCTTC	CASSLESSNIAVRNNEQFF
TRBV5-4	TRBJ1-2	.	few	TGTGCCAGCAGCCCGTCTACGACGGGATCCTATGGCTACACCTTC	CASSPSTTGSYGYTF
TRBV21-1	TRBJ2-5	.	few	TGTGCCAGCAGCATCGCCCAGGGGGCGCAGACCCAGTACTTC	CASSIAQGAQTQYF
TRBV7-2	TRBJ2-3	TRBD2	.	TGTGCCAGCAGCTCCAGACTAGCAATCACAGATACGCAGTATTTT	CASSSRLAITDTQYF
TRBV7-2	TRBJ2-1	TRBD2	.	TGTGCCAGCAGCTTATCACTAGCGGTCAATGAGCAGTTCTTC	CASSLSLAVNEQFF